These 6 T cell receptor beta chains came from one sample sequenced in a study of T cell changes during pregnancy in multiple sclerosis. TCRdb keeps only in-frame clones here, not all; method: immunoSEQ multiplex PCR. Of some 70,000 clones listed, about 92% are singletons. Here the sequenced sample was peripheral blood, taken in the second trimester of pregnancy. These receptors were collected from a female donor in good health, enrolled as a control in a pregnancy study.

The chain links TRBV27 to TRBJ2-5; D perhaps matches TRBD1 (6 bases). V gave up 4 bases and J gave up 4 bases, with 13 bases separating them. This CDR3 contains 14 residues. Germline-derived CDR1 and CDR2 are MNHEY and SMNVEV (reference sequence). The CDR3 bases are TGTGCCAGCAGTTCCGAACAGGGTGGAGAGACCCAGTACTTC. Translated: CASSSEQGGETQYF.

The chain employs TRBV4-3 and TRBJ2-7; 7 bases match TRBD2. Germline assignment: CDR1 LGHNA and CDR2 YSLEER. The CDR3 is made up of 14 amino acids. V gave up 3 bases and J gave up 7 bases; unmatched junction bases: 9. CDR3 in DNA: TGCGCCAGCAGCCACTTTAGGGAGGGAAGAGAGCAGTACTTC. Translating it yields CASSHFREGREQYF.

This rearrangement joins TRBV6-4 to TRBJ2-1; maybe TRBD1 (6 bases). The V and J ends lost 3 bases and 10 bases respectively, with 19 bases between them. Germline V gives CDR1 MRHNA, CDR2 SNTAGT. CDR3 length equals 15 residues. CDR3 in amino acids: CASSESLRGSREQFF. The CDR3, as DNA: TGTGCCAGCAGTGAATCCCTTAGGGGGTCCAGGGAGCAGTTCTTC.

In its sample, this clone was seen a few times. The V call is TRBV18, the J call TRBJ1-5; D unclear. Trimming stripped 6 bases from V and 2 bases from J, with 17 bases between. Germline loops: CDR1 KGHSH, CDR2 LQKENI. This CDR3 comprises 16 residues. The DNA for the CDR3 is TGTGCCAGCTCGCGGGCTGGTGGATTCGGCAATCAGCCCCAGCATTTT. It codes for CASSRAGGFGNQPQHF.

For this clone: Other nucleotide sequences in the sample specify the same CDR3. The chain has TRBV2 and TRBJ1-6; no clear D. Per germline, CDR1 SNHLY and CDR2 FYNNEI. V shed 9 bases and J shed 2 bases, with 14 bases lying between them. This CDR3 spans 15 amino acids. The DNA of the CDR3 is TGTGCCAGTAGCCTATTTCTGGCCTATAATTCACCCCTCCACTTT. Its protein is CASSLFLAYNSPLHF. The variable domain in full, completed from reference TRBV2 and TRBJ1-6, reads EPEVTQTPSHQVTQMGQEVILRCVPISNHLYFYWYRQILGQKVEFLVSFYNNEISEKSEIFDDQFSVERPDGSNFTLKIRSTKLEDSAMYFCASSLFLAYNSPLHFGNGTRLTVT.

The chain links TRBV18 to TRBJ1-5; D gene uncertain. V dropped 0 bases and J dropped 1 base, with 7 bases sitting between them. Germline CDR1 KGHSH, CDR2 LQKENI. This CDR3 has 15 residues. The CDR3 spells CASSPPGRSNQPQHF. In DNA form, the CDR3 reads TGTGCCAGCTCACCACCGGGGAGGAGCAATCAGCCCCAGCATTTT.